Here is one TCR beta chain with its context. The table lists this clonotype with many counts. Its antigen is not yet known. Base qualities are not provided; no much larger clone lies one nucleotide away. According to the study, the label for this sample's time point signals: before trial treatment. Donors were enrolled in RACIN, a single-arm phase I dose-escalation trial combining nivolumab, ipilimumab, aspirin, low-dose cyclophosphamide and low-dose radiotherapy. Patients with advanced, TIL-negative solid tumors were considered eligible. TCRdb lists the instrument as Illumina HiSeq 2500. First-strand cDNA was synthesized with Superscript III and a set of TRAV- and TRBV-specific primers, covering both TCRalpha and TCRbeta chains. TCRs were amplified for 20 to 25 PCR cycles with Phusion, using a constant-region primer paired with the adapter attached to the V primers. Amplification of the isolated mRNA was done with the MessageAmp II aRNA Amplification Kit, which involved a roughly 15-hour in vitro transcription at 37 degrees C. The Dynabeads mRNA DIRECT Purification Kit was used to isolate the mRNA for TCR sequencing. Indexed Illumina adapters were added in a second Phusion PCR of 25 to 30 cycles, and the PCR products were purified with AMPure XP beads. On the study's bioinformatics: Using custom Perl scripts, TCR sequences encoding the same protein were pooled, out-of-frame sequences were removed, and the abundance of each clonotype was computed. Any TCR sequence backed by just one read was left out of the analysis. Repertoire metrics included Shannon entropy, Gini index, clonality, richness, and frequency of TCRs shared between repertoires. TCRdb redid the processing of the public reads, applying fastp at Q25 and MiXCR, and retained in-frame beta chains. Here each entry gathers all rows of one CDR3 protein and keeps the most common genes and DNA. These V and J calls originate from TCRdb's pipeline instead of the authors' own analysis. This sample gives about 64,000 distinct CDR3 sequences in total; roughly 29% of them show up just once. Jointly, the top ten make up approximately 7% of the sample.

The record originates from a study of low-dose radiotherapy and immunotherapy resistance in tumors (dated by TCRdb to between 2022 and 2023). Turning to the overall study: Cohort 1 received 0.5 Gy per fraction every 2 weeks, with a prescribed total PTV dose of 6.5 Gy. For Cohort 2, the dose was 1 Gy per fraction given every two weeks, adding up to 13 Gy in total across 26 weeks. Nivolumab and ipilimumab were both given intravenously, with nivolumab at a 240 mg flat dose every two weeks and ipilimumab at 1 mg/kg every six weeks. Cyclophosphamide 200 mg/m2 was administered intravenously every two weeks, one day before each radiation and immunotherapy administration. Patients took aspirin 300 mg orally once daily for four cycles, starting on cycle 1 day 1. Randomization of trial participants into treatment groups was not performed. Eight patients were included in the translational analysis, namely three from the first dose cohort plus the first five from the second dose cohort.

CDR3 length: 11 amino acids, cysteine to phenylalanine. Only the CDR3 part of the read is kept: 33 bases, read in frame from the first base. V lost 6 bases and J lost 10 bases; the stretch between them is 12 bases long. This chain is built from TRBV12-3 or TRBV12-4 and TRBJ1-1, with the identity of the D gene unclear. This sequence was found in a male donor with rectosigmoid adenocarcinoma. Sequencing used PBMCs, obtained before treatment. The bases are TGTGCCAGCAGCACACACAGTCGAGCTTTCTTT. Its protein is CASSTHSRAFF.